Each of the 22 T cell receptor beta chains below was sequenced from the same sample in a study of blood T cell repertoires in COVID-19. The assay was immunoSEQ multiplex PCR, and TCRdb's table has in-frame clones only and misses some. The sample holds 350,000 or so clones, roughly 89% seen once. The sample taken for sequencing was peripheral blood. These TCRs come from a man aged 18 to 30 with active or convalescent COVID-19.

This clone was recorded once. The V call is TRBV28, the J call TRBJ2-5, with 9 bases matching TRBD1. The V segment lost 7 bases and the J segment 1 base; nucleotides outside the gene matches: 7. The germline V gene has CDR1 MDHEN and CDR2 SYDVKM. The CDR3 contains 15 residues. The CDR3 DNA follows: TGTGCCAGCAACGGGCCGGACAGGGGCCAAGAGACCCAGTACTTC. Translation: CASNGPDRGQETQYF.

The chain uses TRBV7-9 and TRBJ2-7; D not resolved. The CDR3 runs to 14 residues. CDR1 and CDR2 from the germline V gene are SEHNR and FQNEAQ (reference sequence). Trimming took 1 base from V and 2 from J, leaving 9 bases between them. CDR3 in DNA: TGTGCCAGCAGCTTAGTTCGCACTCCCTACGAGCAGTACTTC. This codes for CASSLVRTPYEQYF.

The V and J genes are TRBV6-1 and TRBJ2-1; D gene uncertain. Trimming took off 2 bases at V and 8 bases at J, with 7 bases between the two ends. The CDR3 contains 12 residues. Per germline, CDR1 MNHNS and CDR2 SASEGT. Written as DNA, the CDR3 is TGTGCCAGCAGTGAATGGCTGGATGAGCAGTTCTTC. Translating it yields CASSEWLDEQFF.

CDR3 protein: CASSQEFQGRETQYF. In DNA, the CDR3 is TGCGCCAGCAGCCAAGAATTCCAGGGTAGGGAGACCCAGTACTTC. The chain employs TRBV4-3 and TRBJ2-5, with D possibly matching TRBD1 (5 bases). Germline CDR1 reads LGHNA; CDR2 reads YSLEER. With 0 bases removed from V and 5 bases from J, the gap between germline ends came to 13 bases. The CDR3 is 15 amino acids.

The gene calls are TRBV5-6 and TRBJ1-4, with 7 bases matching TRBD1. The CDR3 consists of 14 residues. V shed 4 bases and J 7 bases; nucleotides not matched to a gene: 7. CDR1 SGHDT and CDR2 YYEEEE come from the germline V gene. As DNA, the CDR3 is TGTGCCAGCAGCCCCACAGGGGTTGGTGAAAAACTGTTTTTT. Its translation is CASSPTGVGEKLFF.

This clone was counted once. The chain has TRBV27 and TRBJ2-7; 10 bases match TRBD2. After removal of 6 bases from V and 5 bases from J, the junction contained 10 bases not matched to a gene. Germline CDR1 and CDR2: MNHEY and SMNVEV (reference sequence). CDR3 size: 15 residues. This CDR3 is CASRWLAGVVDEQYF. The DNA of the CDR3 is TGTGCCAGCAGGTGGCTAGCGGGAGTGGTCGACGAGCAGTACTTC.

The chain has TRBV29-1 and TRBJ1-1; no clear D gene. V shed 5 bases and J shed 5 bases, with 9 bases lying between them. There are 11 residues in the CDR3. Per germline, CDR1 SQVTM and CDR2 ANQGSEA. CDR3 in DNA: TGCAGCGTTTTAACATTGACTGAAGCTTTCTTT. Amino acids: CSVLTLTEAFF.

The V and J genes are TRBV7-2 and TRBJ2-7; D is possibly TRBD2 (7 bases). This CDR3 has 16 amino acids. The V gene lost 5 bases and the J gene lost 2 bases, with 19 bases spanning the gap. Germline CDR1 reads SGHTA; CDR2 reads FQGNSA. CDR3 nucleotide sequence: TGTGCCAGCAGCCCAACGGGAGCCGGGGGGCCCTACGAGCAGTACTTC. Amino acid sequence: CASSPTGAGGPYEQYF.

DNA of the CDR3: TGTGCCAGCCGACGCGGGGGCTTCCAAGAGACCCAGTACTTC. Its translation: CASRRGGFQETQYF. The chain uses TRBV13 and TRBJ2-5; tentatively, D is TRBD2 (7 bases). Germline CDR1 is PRHDT and CDR2 is FYEKMQ (reference sequence). The V end lost 8 bases, the J end lost 1 base, and 14 bases lay between the germline ends. The length of the CDR3 is 14 residues.

This rearrangement joins TRBV7-3 to TRBJ2-1; 13 nucleotides align to TRBD2. CDR3 length equals 19 residues. V dropped 5 bases and J dropped 4; count of bases not matched to a gene: 14. In germline, CDR1 is SGHTA, CDR2 FQGTGA. The CDR3 is CASSLSGTSGARFYNEQFF. The CDR3 DNA reads as TGTGCCAGCAGCCTGTCGGGGACTAGCGGGGCCCGTTTTTACAATGAGCAGTTCTTC.

The chain joins TRBV21-1 to TRBJ2-1; whether TRBD2, the table's D call, matches the DNA was not checked. TRBV21-1 is reported as a pseudogene. This CDR3 region has 16 residues. CDR3 bases: TGTGCCAGCAGCAGTAGCGGGAGGGGACCCTACAATGAGCAGTTCTTC. It translates to CASSSSGRGPYNEQFF.

The chain employs TRBV7-2 and TRBJ2-1, with 8 bases lining up with TRBD2. This CDR3 contains 15 residues. Losses at the gene ends were 6 bases for V and 4 bases for J; bases not matched to a gene: 8. CDR1 is SGHTA and CDR2 is FQGNSA in the germline V gene. CDR3 in amino acids: CASRNRAGGYNEQFF. As DNA, the CDR3 is TGTGCCAGCAGAAATAGGGCGGGGGGTTACAATGAGCAGTTCTTC.

V usage is TRBV6-5 and J usage is TRBJ1-1; 10 nucleotides align to TRBD1. CDR3 length: 15 residues. Germline-derived CDR1 and CDR2 are MNHEY and SVGAGI. Losses at the gene ends were 6 bases for V and 6 bases for J; bases not matched to a gene: 10. CDR3 nucleotides: TGTGCCAGCAGACCCCGACAGGGGGCGAGAGCTGAAGCTTTCTTT. This gives the protein CASRPRQGARAEAFF.

The CDR3 reads CASSRASSGDSYNEQFF. DNA of the CDR3: TGTGCCAGCAGCCGAGCATCTAGCGGGGACTCCTACAATGAGCAGTTCTTC. V usage is TRBV3-1 (or the pseudogene TRBV3-2) and J usage is TRBJ2-1; 9 bases match TRBD2. Germline V gives CDR1 LGHDT, CDR2 YNNKEL (reference sequence). This CDR3 spans 17 amino acids. With V trimmed by 4 bases and J by 0 bases, 7 bases remained unmatched.

The chain joins TRBV29-1 to TRBJ2-5; perhaps TRBD2 as D (6 bases). CDR3 length: 13 residues. Trimming took 4 bases from V and 2 from J, leaving 11 bases between them. Germline-derived CDR1 and CDR2 are SQVTM and ANQGSEA. The CDR3 DNA sequence: TGCAGCGTTGTGGAGGGGACTCAAGAGACCCAGTACTTC. Residues: CSVVEGTQETQYF.

The DNA for the CDR3 is TGTGCCAGCAGTTACCGACAGCTTAATTCACCCCTCCACTTT. Its translation is CASSYRQLNSPLHF. The V call is TRBV6-5, the J call TRBJ1-6; D is perhaps TRBD1 (5 bases). The germline V gene encodes CDR1 MNHEY and CDR2 SVGAGI. CDR3 length equals 14 residues. With 2 bases removed from V and 6 bases from J, the gap between germline ends came to 8 bases.

The chain uses TRBV6-5 and TRBJ1-1; 9 bases align to TRBD1. Per the germline V gene, CDR1 is MNHEY and CDR2 is SVGAGI. V trimming: 6 bases; J trimming: 5 bases; junction bases outside the gene matches: 10. The CDR3 totals 15 residues. In DNA form, the CDR3 reads TGTGCCAGCAGAATCGGACAGGGGAGTTGGACTGAAGCTTTCTTT. As protein: CASRIGQGSWTEAFF.

This clone was picked up one time. This chain joins TRBV7-9 and TRBJ2-2, with 10 bases matching TRBD1. There are 14 residues in the CDR3. V was pared by 5 bases and J by 7 bases, with 4 bases of the junction left unmatched. The germline V gene encodes CDR1 SEHNR and CDR2 FQNEAQ (reference sequence). The CDR3 DNA is TGTGCCAGCAGCCTGGACAGGGGGGACGGGGAGCTGTTTTTT. Translation gives CASSLDRGDGELFF.

The chain uses TRBV23-1 and TRBJ1-1; D may be TRBD1 (5 bases). TRBV23-1 counts as an open reading frame of uncertain function. The CDR3 sequence is 13 residues long. V lost 7 bases and J 2 bases, leaving 11 bases between the germline ends. CDR3 protein: CASTPTENTEAFF. CDR3 nucleotides: TGCGCCAGCACCCCGACAGAAAACACTGAAGCTTTCTTT.

The V call is TRBV5-1, the J call TRBJ1-4, with 7 bases identical to TRBD1. CDR3 length equals 19 residues. CDR1 and CDR2 from the germline V gene are SGHRS and YFSETQ. Losses at the gene ends were 0 bases for V and 0 bases for J; bases not matched to a gene: 11. CDR3: CASSLGGLQGPSTNEKLFF. The CDR3 DNA reads as TGCGCCAGCAGCTTGGGGGGCTTACAGGGGCCTTCAACTAATGAAAAACTGTTTTTT.

CDR3 bases: TGTGCCAGTTCTACAGGGGCTGAGCAGTTCTTC. It yields the protein CASSTGAEQFF. The chain joins TRBV2 to TRBJ2-1, with 7 bases identical to TRBD1. CDR3 length: 11 amino acids. Germline CDR1 and CDR2: SNHLY and FYNNEI. J was trimmed by 9 bases and V by 9 bases; bases with no gene match: 5.

The chain links TRBV6-2 or TRBV6-3 to TRBJ1-4; TRBD1 agrees at 8 bases. This CDR3 region has 16 residues. Germline V lookup: CDR1 MNHEY, CDR2 SVGEGT. V lost 5 bases to trimming and J lost 2 bases; unmatched junction nucleotides: 7. The CDR3, as DNA: TGTGCCAGCAGTCAAGGACAGGGACCGACTAATGAAAAACTGTTTTTT. The encoded protein is CASSQGQGPTNEKLFF.